The 30 T cell receptor beta chains below come from one sample, sequenced in a study of blood T cell repertoires in COVID-19. Measured with immunoSEQ multiplex PCR; TCRdb has only the in-frame clones, and not every one. There are around 180,000 clones in the sample; about 81% occur only once, and approximately 10% lies in the top ten. The sample consisted of peripheral blood. The receptor source for this set is a woman older than 75 with COVID-19, enrolled during active disease.

This clone appeared once. V and J are TRBV16 and TRBJ1-2; possible D gene TRBD1, 6 bases. The V end was cut by 7 bases, the J end by 6 bases, with 12 bases between. CDR1 and CDR2 from the germline V gene are KGHSY and FQNENV. The length of the CDR3 is 12 residues. The CDR3 DNA follows: TGTGCCAGCACACTTTACAGGGATGGCTACACCTTC. Translating it yields CASTLYRDGYTF.

The V and J genes are TRBV5-1 and TRBJ2-3, with a tentative D call TRBD2 (5 bases). The CDR3 length is 16 residues. Germline V gene sequence: CDR1 SGHRS, CDR2 YFSETQ. With 1 base removed from V and 0 bases from J, the gap between germline ends came to 12 bases. The DNA of the CDR3 is TGCGCCAGCAGCTTGTATAGAGCGGCTAGCACAGATACGCAGTATTTT. Protein sequence: CASSLYRAASTDTQYF.

The genes are TRBV19 and TRBJ2-1, with 9 bases identical to TRBD2. The germline V gene has CDR1 LNHDA and CDR2 SQIVND (reference sequence). The V and J ends lost 6 bases and 9 bases, in that order; junction bases with no gene match: 18. The CDR3 has 17 residues. In DNA, the CDR3 is TGTGCCAGTAGAATCCTCCGGGGCGGGAGGGCCGTAAGTGAGCAGTTCTTC. It translates to CASRILRGGRAVSEQFF.

In its sample, this clone was seen a few times. V gene TRBV5-8 combines with J gene TRBJ2-1; tentative D call: TRBD2 (6 bases). With 0 bases removed from V and 1 base from J, the gap between germline ends came to 8 bases. CDR3 length equals 15 residues. Per the germline V gene, CDR1 is SGHTS and CDR2 is YDEGEE. The CDR3 loop reads CASSLVGGSYNEQFF. The CDR3 bases are TGTGCCAGCAGCTTGGTCGGGGGTTCCTACAATGAGCAGTTCTTC.

This clone came up a few times. This chain joins TRBV19 and TRBJ2-2; 11 bases align to TRBD1. Per the germline V gene, CDR1 is LNHDA and CDR2 is SQIVND (reference sequence). V shed 4 bases and J 5 bases; nucleotides not matched to a gene: 6. The CDR3 length is 16 residues. The CDR3 region has the DNA TGTGCCAGTAGTACGGGACAGGGGGTTTGGACCGGGGAGCTGTTTTTT. This gives the protein CASSTGQGVWTGELFF.

The chain joins TRBV7-3 to TRBJ2-2; D might be TRBD2 (5 bases). Germline V lookup: CDR1 SGHTA, CDR2 FQGTGA. Trimming left V 3 bases short and J 1 base short, with 9 bases between. The CDR3 runs 15 residues. This CDR3 reads CASSFSGENTGELFF. Written as DNA, the CDR3 is TGTGCCAGCAGCTTCAGCGGTGAGAACACCGGGGAGCTGTTTTTT.

The V gene is TRBV28, the J gene TRBJ2-7, with 11 bases that match TRBD1. The CDR3 runs 13 residues. J was trimmed by 8 bases and V by 4 bases; bases with no gene match: 4. Germline-derived CDR1 and CDR2 are MDHEN and SYDVKM. The CDR3 sequence: CASSSGQGVKQYF. The CDR3 DNA follows: TGTGCCAGCAGTTCGGGACAGGGGGTAAAGCAGTACTTC.

The rearrangement joins TRBV5-1 to TRBJ2-6, with 13 bases aligning to TRBD2. This CDR3 comprises 20 residues. Losses at the gene ends were 4 bases for V and 0 bases for J; bases not matched to a gene: 10. From germline, CDR1 is SGHRS and CDR2 YFSETQ. The CDR3 sequence is CASSLVGTSGTFSGANVLTF. The CDR3 coding sequence is TGCGCCAGCAGCCTCGTGGGGACTAGCGGGACCTTCTCTGGGGCCAACGTCCTGACTTTC.

This rearrangement joins TRBV7-6 to TRBJ2-7, with a weak D call TRBD2 (5 bases). The V gene lost 5 bases and the J gene lost 5 bases, with 19 bases spanning the gap. The V gene's germline CDR1 is SGHVS and CDR2 FNYEAQ. CDR3 length: 15 amino acids. CDR3 sequence (DNA): TGTGCCAGCAGCCTCTACCCTGAGCCCGGGGACGAGCAGTACTTC. Its protein product is CASSLYPEPGDEQYF.

This clone was observed a few times. V and J are TRBV19 and TRBJ1-5; perhaps TRBD1 as D (5 bases). With 6 bases removed from V and 9 bases from J, the gap between germline ends came to 27 bases. The CDR3 spans 17 residues. CDR1 is LNHDA and CDR2 is SQIVND in the germline V gene (reference sequence). CDR3 in amino acids: CASSSPWRGSTQRPQHF. As DNA, the CDR3 is TGTGCCAGTAGCTCCCCATGGCGGGGGTCCACCCAAAGGCCCCAGCATTTT.

This chain links TRBV6-6 with TRBJ2-5; maybe TRBD1 (6 bases). Germline CDR1 reads MNHNY; CDR2 reads SVGAGI (reference sequence). CDR3 length equals 16 residues. V lost 3 bases and J 1 base, leaving 15 bases between the germline ends. The CDR3 bases are TGTGCCAGCAGTTATGATGCAGGGGTATTCCAAGAGACCCAGTACTTC. Translated, it gives CASSYDAGVFQETQYF.

This sequence joins TRBV15 and TRBJ2-7; the D is unclear. The CDR3 covers 11 residues. Trimming shortened V by 3 bases and J by 3 bases, and 3 bases separated the two germline ends. Looked up from germline, CDR1 is LNHNV and CDR2 is YYDKDF (reference sequence). CDR3 nucleotide sequence: TGTGCCACCAGCAGTCACTACGAGCAGTACTTC. Amino acids: CATSSHYEQYF. Full variable domain (rest looked up from reference TRBV15 and TRBJ2-7): DAMVIQNPRYQVTQFGKPVTLSCSQTLNHNVMYWYQQKSSQAPKLLFHYYDKDFNNEADTPDNFQSRRPNTSFCFLDIRSPGLGDTAMYLCATSSHYEQYFGPGTRLTVT.

This rearrangement joins TRBV2 to TRBJ1-2, with 9 bases lining up with TRBD1. Germline-derived CDR1 and CDR2 are SNHLY and FYNNEI. This CDR3 comprises 15 residues. V lost 1 base, J lost 5 bases, and 5 bases stayed unmatched. The CDR3 coding sequence is TGTGCCAGCAGTGAAGAGGGACAGGGCCATTATGGCTACACCTTC. Protein sequence: CASSEEGQGHYGYTF.

The chain recombines TRBV5-6 with TRBJ2-1, with a tentative D call TRBD1 (6 bases). This CDR3 is 15 amino acids long. CDR1 and CDR2 (germline): SGHDT, YYEEEE. With 0 bases removed from V and 7 bases from J, the gap between germline ends came to 14 bases. The CDR3 loop reads CASSLETGGRNEQFF. The CDR3 DNA sequence: TGTGCCAGCAGCTTGGAGACAGGAGGTAGGAATGAGCAGTTCTTC.

The gene calls are TRBV7-2 and TRBJ2-3; D is possibly TRBD2 (6 bases). Trimming took off 1 base at V and 2 bases at J, with 13 bases between the two ends. The CDR3 has 16 amino acids. Germline V CDR1 and CDR2: SGHTA, FQGNSA. DNA of the CDR3: TGTGCCAGCAGCTTAGTCGGGACTCTTAACACAGATACGCAGTATTTT. Its protein is CASSLVGTLNTDTQYF.

The chain employs TRBV5-4 and TRBJ2-1; 14 nucleotides agree with TRBD2. CDR1 and CDR2 (germline): SGHNT, YYREEE (reference sequence). Trimming cost V 0 bases and J 10 bases; bases outside gene matches: 3. The CDR3 is 15 amino acids. The CDR3 loop reads CASSLEGLAGVEQFF. The CDR3 DNA reads TGTGCCAGCAGCTTGGAGGGACTAGCGGGAGTGGAGCAGTTCTTC.

The V gene is TRBV9, the J gene TRBJ1-4; D uncertain. Germline CDR1 reads SGDLS; CDR2 reads YYNGEE. The CDR3 extends over 15 amino acids. Trimming took 0 bases from V and 4 from J, leaving 10 bases between them. The CDR3, as DNA: TGTGCCAGCAGCGTAGTCGGGAGCCTTAATGAAAAACTGTTTTTT. Its protein is CASSVVGSLNEKLFF.

The chain carries TRBV6-6 and TRBJ1-1; tentative D call: TRBD1 (5 bases). CDR1 and CDR2 (germline): MNHNY, SVGAGI (reference sequence). Trimming pared 0 bases from V and 4 bases from J, leaving 12 bases between. This CDR3 contains 15 residues. The CDR3 spells CASSYSSSGGTEAFF. CDR3 DNA sequence: TGTGCCAGCAGTTACTCGAGTTCCGGGGGCACTGAAGCTTTCTTT.

V gene TRBV12-3 or TRBV12-4 combines with J gene TRBJ2-1; D is uncertain. Trimming removed 6 bases from V and 9 bases from J, with 12 bases in between. This CDR3 is 12 amino acids long. The CDR3 DNA follows: TGTGCCAGCAGCCACTTAGAATCTGAGCAGTTCTTC. This gives the protein CASSHLESEQFF.

The gene calls are TRBV7-8 and TRBJ2-7; TRBD2 matches 9 bases. The germline V gene has CDR1 SGHVS and CDR2 FQNEAQ. The junction had 8 bases not matched to a gene; V was cut back by 4 bases and J by 4 bases. The CDR3 sequence is 15 residues long. The chain's CDR3 is CASSSTSGRGYEQYF. The CDR3 coding sequence is TGTGCCAGCAGCTCGACTAGCGGAAGGGGATACGAGCAGTACTTC.

The CDR3 DNA reads TGTGCCACCCAGTTAACAGAGAACACTGAAGCTTTCTTT. This translates into CATQLTENTEAFF. V is TRBV6-5 and J is TRBJ1-1; D remains unclear. V gave up 10 bases and J gave up 1 base, with 13 bases separating them. Germline CDR1 reads MNHEY; CDR2 reads SVGAGI. The CDR3 totals 13 residues.

The chain couples TRBV5-1 to TRBJ2-5, with TRBD1 matching over 9 bases. V trimming: 0 bases; J trimming: 4 bases; junction bases outside the gene matches: 13. The CDR3 has 18 residues. Germline values: CDR1 SGHRS, CDR2 YFSETQ. The CDR3 region has the DNA TGCGCCAGCAGCTTGGTAACTACCGGGACAGGGTACTTAGAGACCCAGTACTTC. Protein product: CASSLVTTGTGYLETQYF.

The chain is built from TRBV7-8 and TRBJ2-2; 14 bases are shared with TRBD2. Germline values: CDR1 SGHVS, CDR2 FQNEAQ. The CDR3 sequence is 16 residues long. With 3 bases clipped from V and 6 bases from J, the junction kept 3 bases outside the gene matches. The CDR3 spells CASSLGLAGVSGELFF. In DNA, the CDR3 is TGTGCCAGCAGCTTGGGACTAGCGGGAGTTTCCGGGGAGCTGTTTTTT.

CDR3 sequence (DNA): TGTGCCAGCAGTTGGGGCAGGGGCACTGAAGCTTTCTTT. This sequence encodes CASSWGRGTEAFF. V is TRBV28 and J is TRBJ1-1; D possibly corresponds to TRBD1 (6 bases). The CDR3 sequence is 13 residues long. V lost 4 bases and J lost 4, with 10 bases in between. In germline, CDR1 is MDHEN, CDR2 SYDVKM.

This chain links TRBV5-5 with TRBJ2-7, with a weak D call TRBD1 (5 bases). V lost 2 bases and J lost 2, with 17 bases in between. This CDR3 is 16 amino acids long. CDR1 SGHKS and CDR2 YYEKEE come from the germline V gene (reference sequence). The CDR3 nucleotides read TGTGCCAGCAGCTTCATAGGGGCTCCACTTACCTACGAGCAGTACTTC. Its translation is CASSFIGAPLTYEQYF.

Notes on this clone: This is likely a read error, given that the CDR3 carries no conserved phenylalanine or tryptophan at its end. The limits of the CDR3 on the DNA are not certain, so only TCRdb's listed CDR3 is given. The chain recombines TRBV6-6 with TRBJ1-2. The CDR3 is 14 residues long, counting both termini. Germline lookup yields CDR1 MNHNY and CDR2 SVGAGI (reference sequence). This chain's CDR3 is CASSYLPEDPHLAL.

J is TRBJ1-1 and V is TRBV4-3, with a possible D match to TRBD1 (5 bases). Germline V lookup: CDR1 LGHNA, CDR2 YSLEER. The CDR3 loop spans 15 amino acids. The V end lost 0 bases, the J end lost 3 bases, and 11 bases lay between the germline ends. CDR3 loop: CASSQDWGRDTEAFF. The CDR3 DNA is TGCGCCAGCAGCCAAGATTGGGGGAGGGACACTGAAGCTTTCTTT.

This rearrangement joins TRBV27 to TRBJ1-3; 7 nucleotides match TRBD1. The junction had 7 bases not matched to a gene; V was cut back by 1 base and J by 4 bases. In germline, CDR1 is MNHEY, CDR2 SMNVEV (reference sequence). The length of the CDR3 is 16 residues. The CDR3 DNA is TGTGCCAGCAGTTTATACCCCGGGACAGCCGGAAACACCATATATTTT. Residues: CASSLYPGTAGNTIYF.

This clone was counted only a few times. The rearrangement links TRBV14 to TRBJ2-5; TRBD1 agrees at 8 bases. Trimming took 3 bases from V and 3 from J; bases not matched to a gene: 3. This CDR3 has 14 amino acids. Germline V lookup: CDR1 SGHDN, CDR2 FVKESK. The CDR3 spells CASSHRGQKETQYF. The CDR3 DNA reads TGTGCCAGCAGCCACAGGGGGCAGAAAGAGACCCAGTACTTC. The whole variable domain, filled in from reference TRBV14 and TRBJ2-5, reads EAGVTQFPSHSVIEKGQTVTLRCDPISGHDNLYWYRRVMGKEIKFLLHFVKESKQDESGMPNNRFLAERTGGTYSTLKVQPAELEDSGVYFCASSHRGQKETQYFGPGTRLLVL.

The chain carries TRBV27 and TRBJ1-2; D might be TRBD1 (5 bases). The CDR3 runs to 13 residues. Germline CDR1 is MNHEY and CDR2 is SMNVEV (reference sequence). V was shortened by 5 bases and J by 5 bases, with 12 bases between the two germline ends. The DNA for the CDR3 is TGTGCCAGCAGTAAAATTGGGGGGTATGGCTACACCTTC. It encodes CASSKIGGYGYTF.